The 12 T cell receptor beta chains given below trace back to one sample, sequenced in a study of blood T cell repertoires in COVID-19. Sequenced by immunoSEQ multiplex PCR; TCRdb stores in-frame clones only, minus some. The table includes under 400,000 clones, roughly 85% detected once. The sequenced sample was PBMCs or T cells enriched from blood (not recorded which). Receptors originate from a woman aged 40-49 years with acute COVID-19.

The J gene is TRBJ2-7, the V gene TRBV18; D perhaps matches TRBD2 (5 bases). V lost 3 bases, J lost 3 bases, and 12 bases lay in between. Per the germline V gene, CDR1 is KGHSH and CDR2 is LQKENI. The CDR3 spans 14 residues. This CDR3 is CASSPTMLNYEQYF. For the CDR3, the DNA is TGTGCCAGCTCACCGACTATGTTAAACTACGAGCAGTACTTC.

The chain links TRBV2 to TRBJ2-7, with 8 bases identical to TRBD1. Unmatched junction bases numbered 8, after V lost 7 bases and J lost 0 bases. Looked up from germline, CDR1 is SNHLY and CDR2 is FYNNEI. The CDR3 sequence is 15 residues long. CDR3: CASIGQGLSSYEQYF. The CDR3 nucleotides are TGTGCCAGCATCGGACAGGGACTCAGCTCCTACGAGCAGTACTTC.

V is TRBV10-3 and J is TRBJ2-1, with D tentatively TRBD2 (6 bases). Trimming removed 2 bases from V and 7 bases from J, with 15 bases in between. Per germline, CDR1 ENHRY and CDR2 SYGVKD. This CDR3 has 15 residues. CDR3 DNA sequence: TGTGCCATCAGTGAGAGAGACGGGGGTGGGAATGAGCAGTTCTTC. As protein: CAISERDGGGNEQFF.

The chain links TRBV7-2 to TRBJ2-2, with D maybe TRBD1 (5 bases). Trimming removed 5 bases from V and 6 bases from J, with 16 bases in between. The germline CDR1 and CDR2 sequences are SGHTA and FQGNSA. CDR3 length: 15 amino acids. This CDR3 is CASSQQGSASGELFF. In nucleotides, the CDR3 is TGTGCCAGCAGCCAGCAGGGATCAGCTTCCGGGGAGCTGTTTTTT.

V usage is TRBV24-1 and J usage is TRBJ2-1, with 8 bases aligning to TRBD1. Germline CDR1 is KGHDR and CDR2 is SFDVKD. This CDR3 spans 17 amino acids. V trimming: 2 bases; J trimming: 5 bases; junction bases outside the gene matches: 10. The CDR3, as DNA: TGTGCCACCAGTGATTCGTATCAGGACAGGGCCAACAATGAGCAGTTCTTC. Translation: CATSDSYQDRANNEQFF.

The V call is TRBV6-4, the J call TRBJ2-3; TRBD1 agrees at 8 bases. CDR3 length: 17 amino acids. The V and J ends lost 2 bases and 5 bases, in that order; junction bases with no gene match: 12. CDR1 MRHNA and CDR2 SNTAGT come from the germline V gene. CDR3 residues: CASSDQATGEVVDTQYF. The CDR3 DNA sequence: TGTGCCAGCAGTGACCAGGCGACAGGGGAGGTGGTAGATACGCAGTATTTT.

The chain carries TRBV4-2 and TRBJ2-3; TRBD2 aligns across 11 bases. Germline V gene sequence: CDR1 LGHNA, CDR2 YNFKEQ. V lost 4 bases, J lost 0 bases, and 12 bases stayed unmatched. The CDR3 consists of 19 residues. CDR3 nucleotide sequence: TGTGCCAGCAGCCGCGAGAAAGCTAGCGGGGGGCCTAGCACAGATACGCAGTATTTT. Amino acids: CASSREKASGGPSTDTQYF.

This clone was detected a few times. CDR3 nucleotide sequence: TGTGCCAGCAGTAATCAAGGGACAGCCGCTAACTATGGCTACACCTTC. Residues: CASSNQGTAANYGYTF. The chain uses TRBV6-2 or TRBV6-3 and TRBJ1-2, with 7 nucleotides matching TRBD1. The CDR3 spans 16 residues. In germline, CDR1 is MNHEY, CDR2 SVGEGT. Trimming removed 5 bases from V and 0 bases from J; junction bases left unmatched: 9.

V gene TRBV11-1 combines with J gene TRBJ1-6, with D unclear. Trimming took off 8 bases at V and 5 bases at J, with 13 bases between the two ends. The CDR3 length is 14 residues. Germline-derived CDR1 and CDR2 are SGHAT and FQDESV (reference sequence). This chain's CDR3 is CASEAGFHNSPLHF. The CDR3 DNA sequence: TGTGCCAGCGAAGCGGGGTTTCATAATTCACCCCTCCACTTT.

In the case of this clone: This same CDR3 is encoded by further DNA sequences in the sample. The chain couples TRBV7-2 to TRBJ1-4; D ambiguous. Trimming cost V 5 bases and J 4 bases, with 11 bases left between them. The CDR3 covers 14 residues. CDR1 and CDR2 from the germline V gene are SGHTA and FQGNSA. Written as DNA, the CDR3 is TGTGCCAGCAGCCCGGGAGGGATTAATGAAAAACTGTTTTTT. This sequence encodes CASSPGGINEKLFF.

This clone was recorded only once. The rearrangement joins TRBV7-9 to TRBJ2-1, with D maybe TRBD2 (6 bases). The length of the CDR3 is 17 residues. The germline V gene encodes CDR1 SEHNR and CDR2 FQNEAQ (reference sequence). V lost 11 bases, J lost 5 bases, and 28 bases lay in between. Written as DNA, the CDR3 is TGTGCCGGGCTGGAGGTCTTGGCTAGCCGGGGGAACAATGAGCAGTTCTTC. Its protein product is CAGLEVLASRGNNEQFF.

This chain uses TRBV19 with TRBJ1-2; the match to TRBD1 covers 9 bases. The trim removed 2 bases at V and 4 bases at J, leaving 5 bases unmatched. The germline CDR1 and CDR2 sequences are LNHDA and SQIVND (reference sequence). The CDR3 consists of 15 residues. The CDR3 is CASSINGQGFYGYTF. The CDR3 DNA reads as TGTGCCAGTAGTATAAACGGACAGGGGTTCTATGGCTACACCTTC. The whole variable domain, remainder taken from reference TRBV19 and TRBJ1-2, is DGGITQSPKYLFRKEGQNVTLSCEQNLNHDAMYWYRQDPGQGLRLIYYSQIVNDFQKGDIAEGYSVSREKKESFPLTVTSAQKNPTAFYLCASSINGQGFYGYTFGSGTRLTVV.